This TCR beta chain was captured in a study of blood T cell repertoires in COVID-19. Sequencing used immunoSEQ multiplex PCR; TCRdb keeps in-frame clones, though not all of them. The data show over 150,000 clones, around 86% seen once. The CDR3 runs to 16 residues. The V gene's germline CDR1 is SEHNR and CDR2 FQNEAQ (reference sequence). The V gene lost 0 bases and the J gene lost 2 bases, with 12 bases spanning the gap. This clone was recorded once. Specimen: peripheral blood. This TCR came from a man in his sixties with COVID-19, enrolled during active disease. The rearrangement joins TRBV7-9 to TRBJ2-3; TRBD1 might be the D (5 bases). In DNA, the CDR3 is TGTGCCAGCAGCTTAGCTTGGACACCTTCCACAGATACGCAGTATTTT. It codes for CASSLAWTPSTDTQYF.